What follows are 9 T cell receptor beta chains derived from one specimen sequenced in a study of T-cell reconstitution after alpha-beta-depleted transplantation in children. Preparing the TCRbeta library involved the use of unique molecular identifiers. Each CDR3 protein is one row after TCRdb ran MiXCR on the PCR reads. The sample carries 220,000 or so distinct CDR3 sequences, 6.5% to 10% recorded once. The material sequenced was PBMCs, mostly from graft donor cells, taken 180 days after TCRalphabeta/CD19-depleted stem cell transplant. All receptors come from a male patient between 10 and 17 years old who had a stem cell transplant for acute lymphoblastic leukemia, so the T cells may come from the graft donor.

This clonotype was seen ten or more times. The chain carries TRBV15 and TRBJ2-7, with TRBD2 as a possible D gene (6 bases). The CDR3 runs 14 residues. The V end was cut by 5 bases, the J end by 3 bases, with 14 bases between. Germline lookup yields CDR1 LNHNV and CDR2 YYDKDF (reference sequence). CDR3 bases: TGTGCCACCAGCCCCGGGACTCCTATCTACGAGCAGTACTTC. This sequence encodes CATSPGTPIYEQYF.

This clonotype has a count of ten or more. The DNA for the CDR3 is TGTGCCACTAGGGACACCAACTCTGGAAACACCATATATTTT. It yields the protein CATRDTNSGNTIYF. The rearrangement links TRBV6-5 to TRBJ1-3; D possibly corresponds to TRBD1 (6 bases). The CDR3 extends over 14 amino acids. The V and J ends lost 10 bases and 0 bases respectively, with 13 bases between them. Looked up from germline, CDR1 is MNHEY and CDR2 is SVGAGI.

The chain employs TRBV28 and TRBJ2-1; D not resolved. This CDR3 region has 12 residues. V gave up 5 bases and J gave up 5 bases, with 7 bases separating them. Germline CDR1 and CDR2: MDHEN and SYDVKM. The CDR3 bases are TGTGCCAGCAGTAGGCCGAACAATGAGCAGTTCTTC. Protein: CASSRPNNEQFF. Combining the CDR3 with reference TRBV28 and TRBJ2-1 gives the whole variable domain DVKVTQSSRYLVKRTGEKVFLECVQDMDHENMFWYRQDPGLGLRLIYFSYDVKMKEKGDIPEGYSVSREKKERFSLILESASTNQTSMYLCASSRPNNEQFFGPGTRLTVL.

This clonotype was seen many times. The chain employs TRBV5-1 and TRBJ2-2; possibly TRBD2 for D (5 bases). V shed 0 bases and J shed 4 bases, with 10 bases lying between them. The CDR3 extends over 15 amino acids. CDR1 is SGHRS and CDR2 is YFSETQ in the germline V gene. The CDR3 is CASSLGAAGTGELFF. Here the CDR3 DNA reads TGCGCCAGCAGCTTGGGGGCGGCGGGCACCGGGGAGCTGTTTTTT.

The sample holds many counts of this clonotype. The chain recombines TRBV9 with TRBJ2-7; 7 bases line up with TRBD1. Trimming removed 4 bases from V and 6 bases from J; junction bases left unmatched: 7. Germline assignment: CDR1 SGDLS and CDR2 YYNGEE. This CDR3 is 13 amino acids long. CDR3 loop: CASSTRTGSEQYF. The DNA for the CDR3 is TGTGCCAGCAGCACCAGGACAGGAAGCGAGCAGTACTTC.

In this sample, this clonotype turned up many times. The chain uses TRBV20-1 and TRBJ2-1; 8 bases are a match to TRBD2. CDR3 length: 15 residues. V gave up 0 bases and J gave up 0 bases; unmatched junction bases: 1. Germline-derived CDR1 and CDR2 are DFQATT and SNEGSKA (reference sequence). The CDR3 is CSAREAGGSYNEQFF. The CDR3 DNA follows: TGCAGTGCTAGAGAGGCGGGAGGCTCCTACAATGAGCAGTTCTTC.

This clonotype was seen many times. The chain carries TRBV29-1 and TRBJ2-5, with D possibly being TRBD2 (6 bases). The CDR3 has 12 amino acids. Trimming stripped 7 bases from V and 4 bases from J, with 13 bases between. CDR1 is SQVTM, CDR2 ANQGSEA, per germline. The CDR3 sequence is CSASSGGETQYF. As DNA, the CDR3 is TGCAGCGCTAGTTCCGGGGGAGAGACCCAGTACTTC. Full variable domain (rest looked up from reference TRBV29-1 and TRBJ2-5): SAVISQKPSRDICQRGTSLTIQCQVDSQVTMMFWYRQQPGQSLTLIATANQGSEATYESGFVIDKFPISRPNLTFSTLTVSNMSPEDSSIYLCSASSGGETQYFGPGTRLLVL.

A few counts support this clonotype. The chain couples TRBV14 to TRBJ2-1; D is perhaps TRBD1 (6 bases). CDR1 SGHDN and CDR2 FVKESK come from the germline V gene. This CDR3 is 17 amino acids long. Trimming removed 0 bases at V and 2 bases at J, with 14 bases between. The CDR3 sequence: CASSQEQGWKTYNEQFF. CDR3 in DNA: TGTGCCAGCAGCCAAGAGCAGGGGTGGAAAACCTACAATGAGCAGTTCTTC. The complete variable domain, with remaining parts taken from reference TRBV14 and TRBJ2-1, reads EAGVTQFPSHSVIEKGQTVTLRCDPISGHDNLYWYRRVMGKEIKFLLHFVKESKQDESGMPNNRFLAERTGGTYSTLKVQPAELEDSGVYFCASSQEQGWKTYNEQFFGPGTRLTVL.

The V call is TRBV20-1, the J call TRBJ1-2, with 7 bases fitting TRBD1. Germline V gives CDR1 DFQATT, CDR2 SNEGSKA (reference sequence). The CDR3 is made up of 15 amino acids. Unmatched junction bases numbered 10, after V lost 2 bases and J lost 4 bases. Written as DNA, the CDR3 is TGCAGTGCTAGAACCGGGACAGCAAACACCTATGGCTACACCTTC. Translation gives CSARTGTANTYGYTF.